A selection of T cell receptor beta chains follows, all from one sample in a study of T-cell memory formation after mild COVID-19. TCRdb itself ran the 5' RACE reads through MiXCR, one entry per CDR3 protein. The table shows 150,000 to 200,000 distinct CDR3 sequences, with about 14% occurring only once. Material for sequencing was PBMCs or a T cell subset sorted from them (not recorded which). The receptors derive from an adult woman who had mild COVID-19 (a few samples of this study predate the infection). Cell type and time point are not known. Both conserved end residues are part of each CDR3. Fields, in order: J gene, clone size, V gene, D gene, CDR3 protein, CDR3 DNA. D genes are given only for firm matches. For some rows the clone size is stated as once, few or many, or as a class when expanded; others skip it.

>TRBJ2-5|few|TRBV20-1|.
CSARDPRGQETQYF
TGCAGTGCTAGAGACCCCCGCGGCCAAGAGACCCAGTACTTC
>TRBJ1-2|.|TRBV6-2/TRBV6-3|TRBD1
CASSYSPDPDRGDYGYTF
TGTGCCAGCAGTTACTCGCCCGATCCGGACAGGGGCGACTATGGCTACACCTTC
>TRBJ2-3|.|TRBV30|TRBD1
CAWGTGVTDTQYF
TGTGCCTGGGGGACAGGGGTGACAGATACGCAGTATTTT
>TRBJ1-5|few|TRBV6-4|TRBD1
CASSDRQGLHSNQPQHF
TGTGCCAGCAGTGATCGACAGGGCCTCCATAGCAATCAGCCCCAGCATTTT
>TRBJ2-7|.|TRBV7-3|TRBD2
CASSLNVAGHSYEQYF
TGTGCCAGCAGCTTAAATGTAGCGGGCCACTCCTACGAGCAGTACTTC
>TRBJ2-2|.|TRBV9|TRBD2
CASSGSGGPHTGELFF
TGTGCCAGCAGCGGGTCGGGGGGGCCGCACACCGGGGAGCTGTTTTTT
>TRBJ1-6|.|TRBV13|TRBD1
CASSSLGQTGSHSPLHF
TGTGCCAGCAGCTCTTTGGGACAGACGGGGTCCCATTCACCCCTCCACTTT
>TRBJ2-1|.|TRBV14|TRBD1
CASSQYGTENYNEQFF
TGTGCCAGCAGCCAATACGGGACAGAAAACTACAATGAGCAGTTCTTC
>TRBJ2-3|many|TRBV10-2|.
CASSQGRRATDTQYF
TGCGCCAGCAGCCAAGGCCGGCGGGCCACAGATACGCAGTATTTT
>TRBJ1-3|.|TRBV20-1|.
CSASDPGSSGNTIYF
TGCAGTGCTAGTGATCCTGGGAGCTCTGGAAACACCATATATTTT
>TRBJ1-3|many|TRBV12-3/TRBV12-4|.
CASLGVLRNTIYF
TGTGCCAGCCTGGGAGTTCTCCGAAACACCATATATTTT
>TRBJ1-2|few|TRBV7-9|.
CASSLDMRDYGYTF
TGTGCCAGCAGCCTGGACATGCGCGACTATGGCTACACCTTC
>TRBJ2-1|.|TRBV14|TRBD2
CASSLTPGTRVEQFF
TGTGCCAGCAGCCTTACGCCCGGGACTAGAGTTGAGCAGTTCTTC
>TRBJ2-1|.|TRBV19|TRBD2
CASSIGLAGYTYNEQFF
TGTGCCAGTAGTATTGGGCTAGCGGGGTATACCTACAATGAGCAGTTCTTC
>TRBJ1-2|.|TRBV12-3/TRBV12-4|.
CASSFDPGQYGYTF
TGTGCCAGCAGTTTTGATCCGGGACAATATGGCTACACCTTC
>TRBJ2-3|.|TRBV9|.
CASSSPGLDTQYF
TGTGCCAGCAGCTCCCCAGGGTTAGATACGCAGTATTTT
>TRBJ1-2|.|TRBV7-6|.
CASSSLGGSRDSYGYTF
TGTGCCAGCAGCTCCCTTGGGGGGAGCAGGGATTCCTATGGCTACACCTTC
>TRBJ2-1|many|TRBV5-1|.
CASSIQGNEQFF
TGCGCCAGCAGCATCCAGGGGAATGAGCAGTTCTTC
>TRBJ2-5|few|TRBV7-2|TRBD2
CASSWRLAGMGTQYF
TGTGCCAGCAGCTGGAGACTAGCGGGGATGGGGACCCAGTACTTC
>TRBJ2-3|.|TRBV5-6|.
CASSSPSAGTDTQYF
TGTGCCAGCAGCTCCCCCTCGGCGGGCACAGATACGCAGTATTTT